This T cell receptor (beta chain) stems from a study of CD8+ T cells in alopecia areata. Regarding the study as a whole: Patients displayed less clarity in TCR sharing than mice, a finding possibly related to HLA.

RNA extraction was followed by reverse transcription into cDNA, which acted as the sequencing template. TCRdb's copy holds only in-frame clones and misses some; the assay was immunoSEQ multiplex PCR. The sample has around 200,000 clones, around three fifths seen once. Remarks on this clone: As yet, its antigen is unknown.

As to treatment: oral pan-JAK inhibitor, 5-10 mg twice daily. The authors sorted CD4+ and CD8+ T cells from PBMCs. Deletions cut 7 bases from V and 6 bases from J, with 14 bases between. CDR1 is MNHEY, CDR2 SVGAGI, per germline. There are 13 residues in the CDR3. The chain combines TRBV6-5 with TRBJ2-3; D gene unclear. The sequence was collected from a human donor with alopecia areata. The source was CD8+ T cells sorted from blood, collected at week 24, from a patient treated with tofacitinib. The CDR3 sequence: CASTTGYGDTQYF. CDR3 coding DNA: TGTGCCAGCACCACTGGATATGGGGATACGCAGTATTTT.